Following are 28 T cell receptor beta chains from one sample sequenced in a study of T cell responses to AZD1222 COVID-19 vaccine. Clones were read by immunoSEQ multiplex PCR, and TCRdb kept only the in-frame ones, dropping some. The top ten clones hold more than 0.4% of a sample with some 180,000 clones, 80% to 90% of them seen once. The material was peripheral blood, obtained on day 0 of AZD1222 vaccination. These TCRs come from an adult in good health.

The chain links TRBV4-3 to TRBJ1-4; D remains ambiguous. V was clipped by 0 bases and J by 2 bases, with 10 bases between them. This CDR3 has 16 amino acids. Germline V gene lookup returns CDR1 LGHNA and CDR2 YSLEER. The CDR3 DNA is TGCGCCAGCAGCCAAGAGGGCAAGTGGACTAATGAAAAACTGTTTTTT. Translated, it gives CASSQEGKWTNEKLFF.

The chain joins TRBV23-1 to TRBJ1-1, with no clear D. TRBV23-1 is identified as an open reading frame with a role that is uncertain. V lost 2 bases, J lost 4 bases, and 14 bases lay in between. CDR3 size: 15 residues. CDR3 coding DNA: TGCGCCAGCAGTCAAAATCCGAACAGTGGCACTGAAGCTTTCTTT. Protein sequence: CASSQNPNSGTEAFF.

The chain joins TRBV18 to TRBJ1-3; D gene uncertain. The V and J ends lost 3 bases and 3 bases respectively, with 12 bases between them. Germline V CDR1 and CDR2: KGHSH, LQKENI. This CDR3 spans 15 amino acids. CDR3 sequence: CASSPTQMSGNTIYF. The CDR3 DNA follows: TGTGCCAGCTCACCGACGCAGATGAGTGGAAACACCATATATTTT.

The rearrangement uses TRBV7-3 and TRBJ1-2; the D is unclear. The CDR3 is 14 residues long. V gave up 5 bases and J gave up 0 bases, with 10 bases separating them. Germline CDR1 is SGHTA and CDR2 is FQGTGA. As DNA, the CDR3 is TGTGCCAGCAGCCCTCCCGGGGCTAACTATGGCTACACCTTC. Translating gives CASSPPGANYGYTF.

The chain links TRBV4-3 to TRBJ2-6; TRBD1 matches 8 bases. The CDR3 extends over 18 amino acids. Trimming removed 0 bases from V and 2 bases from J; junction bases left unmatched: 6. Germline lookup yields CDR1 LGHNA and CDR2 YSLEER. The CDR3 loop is CASSQDDRGRPGANVLTF. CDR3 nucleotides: TGCGCCAGCAGCCAAGATGACAGGGGAAGACCTGGGGCCAACGTCCTGACTTTC.

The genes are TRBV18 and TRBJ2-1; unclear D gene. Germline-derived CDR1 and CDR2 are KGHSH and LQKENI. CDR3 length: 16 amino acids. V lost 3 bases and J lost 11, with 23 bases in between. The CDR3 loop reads CASSPETGFLGQKQFF. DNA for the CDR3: TGTGCCAGCTCACCGGAGACGGGTTTTTTGGGCCAAAAGCAGTTCTTC.

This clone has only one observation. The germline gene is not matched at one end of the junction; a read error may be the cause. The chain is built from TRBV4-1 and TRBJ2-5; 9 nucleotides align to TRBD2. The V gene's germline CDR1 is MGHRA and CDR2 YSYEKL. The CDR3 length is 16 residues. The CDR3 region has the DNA TGCGCCAGCAGCAAAGACCGGATAGCGGGAGTGGAGACCCAGTACTTC. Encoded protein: CASSKDRIAGVETQYF.

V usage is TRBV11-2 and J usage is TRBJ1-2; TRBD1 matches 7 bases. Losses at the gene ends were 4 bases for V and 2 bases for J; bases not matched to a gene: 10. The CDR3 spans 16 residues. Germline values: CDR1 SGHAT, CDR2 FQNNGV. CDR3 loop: CASSSGQLHLNYGYTF. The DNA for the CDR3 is TGTGCCAGCAGCTCGGGACAGCTACATTTAAACTATGGCTACACCTTC.

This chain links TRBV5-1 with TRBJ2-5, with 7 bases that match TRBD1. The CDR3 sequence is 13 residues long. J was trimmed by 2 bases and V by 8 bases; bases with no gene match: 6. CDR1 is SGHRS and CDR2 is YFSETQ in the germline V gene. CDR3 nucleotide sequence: TGCGCCAGTAGAGGGACAGTTCAAGAGACCCAGTACTTC. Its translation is CASRGTVQETQYF. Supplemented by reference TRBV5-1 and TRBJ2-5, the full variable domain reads KAGVTQTPRYLIKTRGQQVTLSCSPISGHRSVSWYQQTPGQGLQFLFEYFSETQRNKGNFPGRFSGRQFSNSRSEMNVSTLELGDSALYLCASRGTVQETQYFGPGTRLLVL.

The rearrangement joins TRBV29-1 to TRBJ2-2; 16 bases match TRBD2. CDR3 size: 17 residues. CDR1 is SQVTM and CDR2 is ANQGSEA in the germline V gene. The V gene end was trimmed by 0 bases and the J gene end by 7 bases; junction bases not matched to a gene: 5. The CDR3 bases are TGCAGCGTTGAAGATGGGACTAGCGGGAGGGGAAGCGGGGAGCTGTTTTTT. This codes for CSVEDGTSGRGSGELFF.

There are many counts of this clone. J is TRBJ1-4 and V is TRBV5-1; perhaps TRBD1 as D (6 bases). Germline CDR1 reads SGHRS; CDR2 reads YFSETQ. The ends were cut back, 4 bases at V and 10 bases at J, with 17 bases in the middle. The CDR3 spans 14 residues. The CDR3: CASSLGQGTRKLFF. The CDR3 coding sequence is TGCGCCAGCAGCCTGGGACAAGGGACAAGAAAACTGTTTTTT.

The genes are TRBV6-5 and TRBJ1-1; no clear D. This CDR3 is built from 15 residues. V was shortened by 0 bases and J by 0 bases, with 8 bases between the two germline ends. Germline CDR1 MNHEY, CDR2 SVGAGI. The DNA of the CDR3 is TGTGCCAGCAGTTACTCCCGGACTGTGAACACTGAAGCTTTCTTT. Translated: CASSYSRTVNTEAFF.

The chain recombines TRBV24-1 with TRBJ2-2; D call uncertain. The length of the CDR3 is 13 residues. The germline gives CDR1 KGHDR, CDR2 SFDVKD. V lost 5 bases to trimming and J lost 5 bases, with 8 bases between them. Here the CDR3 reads CATSGPLTGELFF. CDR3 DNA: TGTGCCACCAGTGGGCCGCTAACCGGGGAGCTGTTTTTT.

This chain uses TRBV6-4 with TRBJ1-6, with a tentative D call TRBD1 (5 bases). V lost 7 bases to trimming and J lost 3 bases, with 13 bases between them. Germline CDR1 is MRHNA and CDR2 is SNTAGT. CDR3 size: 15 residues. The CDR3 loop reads CASNEGQGYNSPLHF. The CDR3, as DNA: TGTGCCAGCAATGAGGGGCAGGGCTATAATTCACCCCTCCACTTT.

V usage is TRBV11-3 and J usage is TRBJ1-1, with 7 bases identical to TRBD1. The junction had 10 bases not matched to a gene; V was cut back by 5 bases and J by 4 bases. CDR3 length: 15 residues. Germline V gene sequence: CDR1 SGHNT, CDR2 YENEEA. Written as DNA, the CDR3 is TGTGCCAGCAGCGTCAACAGGGGTGAGGGCACTGAAGCTTTCTTT. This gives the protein CASSVNRGEGTEAFF.

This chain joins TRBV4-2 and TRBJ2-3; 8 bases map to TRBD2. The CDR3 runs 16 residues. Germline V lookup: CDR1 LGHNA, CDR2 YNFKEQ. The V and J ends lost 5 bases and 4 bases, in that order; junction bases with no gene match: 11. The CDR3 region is CASSSHGRGASDTQYF. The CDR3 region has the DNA TGTGCCAGCAGCTCGCATGGGCGGGGGGCCTCAGATACGCAGTATTTT.

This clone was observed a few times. The CDR3 protein is CATSDTGQENQPQHF. The CDR3 DNA sequence: TGTGCCACCAGTGACACGGGACAGGAAAATCAGCCCCAGCATTTT. The V gene is TRBV24-1, the J gene TRBJ1-5; 8 nucleotides align to TRBD1. Germline lookup yields CDR1 KGHDR and CDR2 SFDVKD. This CDR3 comprises 15 residues. With V trimmed by 4 bases and J by 4 bases, 5 bases remained unmatched.

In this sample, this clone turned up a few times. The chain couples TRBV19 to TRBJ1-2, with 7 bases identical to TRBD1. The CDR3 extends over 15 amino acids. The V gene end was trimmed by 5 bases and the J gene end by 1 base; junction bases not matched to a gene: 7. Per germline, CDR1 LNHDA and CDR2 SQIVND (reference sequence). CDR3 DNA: TGTGCCAGTAGTTCGGGGACAGACGTTAACTATGGCTACACCTTC. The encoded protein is CASSSGTDVNYGYTF.

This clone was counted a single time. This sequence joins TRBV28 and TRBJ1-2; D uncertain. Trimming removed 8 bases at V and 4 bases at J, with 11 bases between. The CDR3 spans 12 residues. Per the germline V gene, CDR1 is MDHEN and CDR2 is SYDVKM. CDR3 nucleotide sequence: TGTGCCAGCGGCAGAAAGCTCTATGGCTACACCTTC. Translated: CASGRKLYGYTF.

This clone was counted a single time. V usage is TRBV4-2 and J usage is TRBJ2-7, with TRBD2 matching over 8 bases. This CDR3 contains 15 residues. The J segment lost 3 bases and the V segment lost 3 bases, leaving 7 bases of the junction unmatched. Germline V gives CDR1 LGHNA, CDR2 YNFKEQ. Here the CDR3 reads CASSQAELAGYEQYF. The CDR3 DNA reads TGTGCCAGCAGCCAGGCGGAGCTAGCGGGCTACGAGCAGTACTTC.

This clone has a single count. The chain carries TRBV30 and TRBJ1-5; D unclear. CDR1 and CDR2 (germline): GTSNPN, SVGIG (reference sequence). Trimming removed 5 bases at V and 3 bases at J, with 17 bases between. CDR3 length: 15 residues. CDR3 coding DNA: TGTGCCTGGGAAGGACTGGGGTTTTTCAATCAGCCCCAGCATTTT. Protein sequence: CAWEGLGFFNQPQHF.

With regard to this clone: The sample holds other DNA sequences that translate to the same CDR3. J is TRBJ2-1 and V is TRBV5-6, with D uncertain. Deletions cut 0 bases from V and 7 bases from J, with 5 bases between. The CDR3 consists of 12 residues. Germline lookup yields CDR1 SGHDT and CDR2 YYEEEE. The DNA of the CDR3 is TGTGCCAGCAGCTTGGGGGGAAATGAGCAGTTCTTC. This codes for CASSLGGNEQFF.

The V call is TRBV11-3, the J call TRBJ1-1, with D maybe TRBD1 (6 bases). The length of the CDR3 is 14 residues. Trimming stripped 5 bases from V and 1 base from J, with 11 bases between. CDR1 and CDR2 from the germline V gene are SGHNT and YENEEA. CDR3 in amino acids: CASSVDSKNTEAFF. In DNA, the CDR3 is TGTGCCAGCAGCGTGGACAGCAAGAACACTGAAGCTTTCTTT.

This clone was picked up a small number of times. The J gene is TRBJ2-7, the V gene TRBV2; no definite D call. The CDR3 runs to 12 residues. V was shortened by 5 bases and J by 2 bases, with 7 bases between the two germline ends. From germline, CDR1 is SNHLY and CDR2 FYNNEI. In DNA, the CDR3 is TGTGCCAGCAGTCCGGTTCCCTACGAGCAGTACTTC. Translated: CASSPVPYEQYF. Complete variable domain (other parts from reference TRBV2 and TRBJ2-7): EPEVTQTPSHQVTQMGQEVILRCVPISNHLYFYWYRQILGQKVEFLVSFYNNEISEKSEIFDDQFSVERPDGSNFTLKIRSTKLEDSAMYFCASSPVPYEQYFGPGTRLTVT.

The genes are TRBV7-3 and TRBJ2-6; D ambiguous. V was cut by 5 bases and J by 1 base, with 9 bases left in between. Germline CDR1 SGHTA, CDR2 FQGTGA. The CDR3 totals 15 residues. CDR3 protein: CASSGRASGANVLTF. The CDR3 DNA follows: TGTGCCAGCAGCGGCCGGGCTTCTGGGGCCAACGTCCTGACTTTC.

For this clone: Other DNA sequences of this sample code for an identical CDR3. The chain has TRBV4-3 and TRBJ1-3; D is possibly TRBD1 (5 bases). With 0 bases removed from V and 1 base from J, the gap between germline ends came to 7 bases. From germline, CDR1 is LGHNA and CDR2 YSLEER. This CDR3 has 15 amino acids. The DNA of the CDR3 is TGCGCCAGCAGCCAAGATAGGGGTTCTGGAAACACCATATATTTT. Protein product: CASSQDRGSGNTIYF.

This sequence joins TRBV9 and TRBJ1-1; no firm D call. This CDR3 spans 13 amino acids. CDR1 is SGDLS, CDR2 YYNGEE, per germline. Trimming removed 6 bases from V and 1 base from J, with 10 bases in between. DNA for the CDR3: TGTGCCAGCAACCGTGGAGGGAACACTGAAGCTTTCTTT. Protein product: CASNRGGNTEAFF. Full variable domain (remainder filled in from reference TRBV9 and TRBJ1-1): DSGVTQTPKHLITATGQRVTLRCSPRSGDLSVYWYQQSLDQGLQFLIQYYNGEERAKGNILERFSAQQFPDLHSELNLSSLELGDSALYFCASNRGGNTEAFFGQGTRLTVV.

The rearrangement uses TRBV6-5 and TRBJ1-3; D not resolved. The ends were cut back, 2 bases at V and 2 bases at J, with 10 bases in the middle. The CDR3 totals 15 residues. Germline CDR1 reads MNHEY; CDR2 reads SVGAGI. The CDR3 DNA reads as TGTGCCAGCAGTTACAGCGGCGAACCTGGAAACACCATATATTTT. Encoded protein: CASSYSGEPGNTIYF.